What follows are 11 T cell receptor beta chains derived from one specimen sequenced in a study of cytomegalovirus exposure and HLA in healthy donors. Vbeta (60) and Jbeta (13) primers were used in the PCR. The protocol was immunoSEQ multiplex PCR, while the TCRdb copy is restricted to in-frame clones and leaves out a portion. The data show approximately 79,000 clones, roughly 72% seen once. What was sequenced was PBMCs. These receptors all come from a middle-aged man in good health and CMV-seropositive.

This chain joins TRBV6-1 and TRBJ2-2; 7 bases agree with TRBD1. There are 14 residues in the CDR3. Looked up from germline, CDR1 is MNHNS and CDR2 is SASEGT. Trimming cost V 5 bases and J 4 bases; bases outside gene matches: 4. CDR3 protein: CASSTGTVTGELFF. The CDR3 coding sequence is TGTGCCAGCAGTACCGGGACAGTCACCGGGGAGCTGTTTTTT.

The chain is built from TRBV19 and TRBJ2-7; TRBD1 agrees at 7 bases. The CDR3 totals 15 residues. Germline V lookup: CDR1 LNHDA, CDR2 SQIVND (reference sequence). With V trimmed by 4 bases and J by 5 bases, 11 bases remained unmatched. For the CDR3, the DNA is TGTGCCAGTAGTAACCGGGCAGGGGGTGCAGACGAGCAGTACTTC. Translation: CASSNRAGGADEQYF. Filled out from reference TRBV19 and TRBJ2-7, the complete variable domain reads DGGITQSPKYLFRKEGQNVTLSCEQNLNHDAMYWYRQDPGQGLRLIYYSQIVNDFQKGDIAEGYSVSREKKESFPLTVTSAQKNPTAFYLCASSNRAGGADEQYFGPGTRLTVT.

This clone turned up a few times. This chain connects TRBV6-1 to TRBJ2-7; TRBD2 might be the D (6 bases). V was clipped by 7 bases and J by 6 bases, with 13 bases between them. CDR3 length: 12 amino acids. CDR1 is MNHNS, CDR2 SASEGT, per germline. The CDR3 region is CASTLTSGEQYF. In nucleotides, the CDR3 is TGTGCCAGCACCTTGACTAGTGGCGAGCAGTACTTC.

This chain connects TRBV19 to TRBJ1-2; the match to TRBD1 covers 8 bases. The CDR3 runs 17 residues. Per the germline V gene, CDR1 is LNHDA and CDR2 is SQIVND (reference sequence). Trimming removed 5 bases from V and 6 bases from J; junction bases left unmatched: 17. CDR3 loop: CASSPIPGNRGSNGYTF. CDR3 nucleotides: TGTGCCAGTAGTCCCATTCCGGGAAACAGGGGGAGTAATGGCTACACCTTC.

The chain has TRBV5-6 and TRBJ2-7; TRBD1 agrees at 10 bases. V gave up 5 bases and J gave up 5 bases; unmatched junction bases: 4. In germline, CDR1 is SGHDT, CDR2 YYEEEE. The CDR3 covers 13 residues. The CDR3 sequence is CASRRDRGNEQYF. CDR3 in DNA: TGTGCCAGCAGGCGGGACAGGGGCAACGAGCAGTACTTC.

This clone was counted between two and nine times. J is TRBJ2-7 and V is TRBV7-2; a weak D match, TRBD2 (5 bases). The CDR3 spans 15 residues. Trimming stripped 3 bases from V and 0 bases from J, with 12 bases between. Germline CDR1 reads SGHTA; CDR2 reads FQGNSA. CDR3 sequence reads: CASSFDTGFSYEQYF. The CDR3 DNA reads as TGTGCCAGCAGCTTCGACACGGGGTTCTCCTACGAGCAGTACTTC.

The genes are TRBV6-1 and TRBJ2-7, with D possibly matching TRBD2 (5 bases). Looked up from germline, CDR1 is MNHNS and CDR2 is SASEGT. This CDR3 is built from 13 residues. V was cut by 3 bases and J by 3 bases, with 9 bases left in between. CDR3 nucleotides: TGTGCCAGCAGTGACGGGGAAGTCTACGAGCAGTACTTC. Protein sequence: CASSDGEVYEQYF.

The genes are TRBV28 and TRBJ1-2; 12 bases match TRBD1. CDR3 length equals 16 residues. The germline V gene encodes CDR1 MDHEN and CDR2 SYDVKM. The V segment lost 7 bases and the J segment 8 bases; nucleotides outside the gene matches: 14. CDR3 residues: CASTPRAGQGARGYTF. The CDR3 coding sequence is TGTGCCAGCACCCCTAGGGCGGGACAGGGGGCGCGGGGCTACACCTTC.

The chain combines TRBV9 with TRBJ2-3; the D gene is possibly TRBD2 (5 bases). Germline values: CDR1 SGDLS, CDR2 YYNGEE. Between the trimmed V and J ends, which lost 4 bases and 4 bases, there was a span of 10 bases. This CDR3 has 13 residues. The CDR3 DNA is TGTGCCAGCAGCCCGAGAGGGTCAGATACGCAGTATTTT. It yields the protein CASSPRGSDTQYF. Looking up the rest from reference TRBV9 and TRBJ2-3 gives the full variable domain: DSGVTQTPKHLITATGQRVTLRCSPRSGDLSVYWYQQSLDQGLQFLIQYYNGEERAKGNILERFSAQQFPDLHSELNLSSLELGDSALYFCASSPRGSDTQYFGPGTRLTVL.

The genes are TRBV7-2 and TRBJ1-1; D is unclear. The ends were cut back, 6 bases at V and 2 bases at J, with 10 bases in the middle. This CDR3 is built from 13 residues. Germline CDR1 is SGHTA and CDR2 is FQGNSA. Here the CDR3 reads CASRSNRNTEAFF. CDR3 coding DNA: TGTGCCAGCAGGTCTAACAGAAACACTGAAGCTTTCTTT.

The chain carries TRBV7-8 and TRBJ2-1; D perhaps matches TRBD2 (6 bases). The CDR3 covers 13 residues. Deletions cut 3 bases from V and 6 bases from J, with 9 bases between. Germline CDR1 SGHVS, CDR2 FQNEAQ. The CDR3 region is CASSFWRVNEQFF. Written as DNA, the CDR3 is TGTGCCAGCAGCTTTTGGAGGGTCAATGAGCAGTTCTTC.